Detailed here is one T cell receptor (beta chain). Its antigen is undetermined. TCRdb analysed the 5' RACE reads with MiXCR anew, one entry per CDR3 protein. Of 350,000 to 450,000 distinct CDR3 sequences listed, less than 20% are singletons. This sample was taken from a study of identical twins. Study-wide findings and caveats: Twin-shared out-of-frame alpha sequences showed excess low generation probability. Weaker excess twin sharing was seen among beta out-of-frame sequences.

The clonotype was recovered from a man over 45 in good health. The material sequenced was naive T cells sorted from blood.

CDR3: CSARVRDRLNSPLHF. As DNA, the CDR3 is TGCAGTGCTAGGGTCCGGGACAGGCTCAATTCACCCCTCCACTTT. The chain has TRBV20-1 and TRBJ1-6; the match to TRBD1 covers 8 bases. The germline CDR1 and CDR2 sequences are DFQATT and SNEGSKA (reference sequence). CDR3 size: 15 residues. V shed 3 bases and J 7 bases; nucleotides not matched to a gene: 8.